This T cell receptor beta chain was profiled in a study of T-cell reconstitution after alpha-beta-depleted transplantation in children. Overall study results and limits: After one year, T-cell counts and TCRbeta diversity mostly came from new T cells. Several hundred expanded graft clones reportedly gave rise to the alpha-beta T cells present about two months after transplant.

Points on this clonotype: No antigen is known for it.

With V trimmed by 6 bases and J by 6 bases, 11 bases remained unmatched. CDR3 length: 16 residues. Germline lookup yields CDR1 ENHRY and CDR2 SYGVKD. Preparation of the TCRbeta library was carried out with unique molecular identifiers. TCRdb independently ran MiXCR on the PCR reads; one entry per CDR3 protein. Among about 500,000 distinct CDR3 sequences listed, about an eighth were seen once. This chain uses TRBV10-3 with TRBJ2-2, with 9 bases lining up with TRBD1. The source material was PBMCs, mostly from graft donor cells, sampled 180 days after TCRalphabeta/CD19-depleted stem cell transplant. The sequence came from a female patient aged 2 to 10 who had a stem cell transplant for aplastic anemia, so the T cells may come from the graft donor. The CDR3 DNA follows: TGTGCCATCAGCAACCCGGGACAGGGAAATTCCGGGGAGCTGTTTTTT. Its translation is CAISNPGQGNSGELFF.